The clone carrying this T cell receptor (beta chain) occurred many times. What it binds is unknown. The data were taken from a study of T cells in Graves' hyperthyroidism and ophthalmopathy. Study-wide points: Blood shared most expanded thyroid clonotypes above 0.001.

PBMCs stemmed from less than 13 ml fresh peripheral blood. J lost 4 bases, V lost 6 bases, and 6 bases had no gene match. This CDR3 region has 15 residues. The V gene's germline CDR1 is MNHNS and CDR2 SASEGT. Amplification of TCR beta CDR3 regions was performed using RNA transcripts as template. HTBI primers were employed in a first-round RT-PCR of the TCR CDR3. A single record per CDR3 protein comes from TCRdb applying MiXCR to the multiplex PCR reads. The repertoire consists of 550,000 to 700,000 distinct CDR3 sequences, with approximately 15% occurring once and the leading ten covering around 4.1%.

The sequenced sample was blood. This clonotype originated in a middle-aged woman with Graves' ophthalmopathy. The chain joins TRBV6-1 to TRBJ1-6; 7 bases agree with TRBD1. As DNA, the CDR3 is TGTGCCAGCAGGGCCGGGACAGAGTATAATTCACCCCTCCACTTT. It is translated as CASRAGTEYNSPLHF.